This TCR beta chain is drawn from a study of blood T cell repertoires in COVID-19. The sample holds a few counts of this clone. The same CDR3 can be traced to other DNA sequences in this sample. Per germline, CDR1 MNHEY and CDR2 SMNVEV (reference sequence). The CDR3 covers 12 residues. V was pared by 7 bases and J by 8 bases, with 14 bases between. Some clones are missing from TCRdb's copy, which holds only in-frame ones; the method was immunoSEQ multiplex PCR. The sample carries roughly 380,000 clones, around 91% recorded once. The chain carries TRBV27 and TRBJ1-2; maybe TRBD1 (6 bases). This clonotype was obtained from a woman between 40 and 50 years old with COVID-19, enrolled during active disease. The specimen sequenced was peripheral blood. The CDR3 spells CASKQGGRGYTF. DNA for the CDR3: TGTGCCAGCAAACAGGGTGGAAGGGGCTACACCTTC.